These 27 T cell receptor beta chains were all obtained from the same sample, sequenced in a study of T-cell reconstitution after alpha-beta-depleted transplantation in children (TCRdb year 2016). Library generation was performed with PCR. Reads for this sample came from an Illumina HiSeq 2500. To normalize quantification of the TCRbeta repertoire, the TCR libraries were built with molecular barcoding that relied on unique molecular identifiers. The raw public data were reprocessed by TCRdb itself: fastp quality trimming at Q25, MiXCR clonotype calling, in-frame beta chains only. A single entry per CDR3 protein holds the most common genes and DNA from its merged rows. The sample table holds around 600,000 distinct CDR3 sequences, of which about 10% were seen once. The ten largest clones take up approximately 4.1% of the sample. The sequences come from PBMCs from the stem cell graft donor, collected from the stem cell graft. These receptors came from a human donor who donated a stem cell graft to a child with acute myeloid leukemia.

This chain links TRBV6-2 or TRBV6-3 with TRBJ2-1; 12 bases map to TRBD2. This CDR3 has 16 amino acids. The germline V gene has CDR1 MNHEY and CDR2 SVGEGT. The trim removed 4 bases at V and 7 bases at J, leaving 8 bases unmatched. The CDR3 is CASSSLRGTSGNEQFF. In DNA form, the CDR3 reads TGTGCCAGCAGTTCCCTACGGGGGACTAGCGGGAATGAGCAGTTCTTC.

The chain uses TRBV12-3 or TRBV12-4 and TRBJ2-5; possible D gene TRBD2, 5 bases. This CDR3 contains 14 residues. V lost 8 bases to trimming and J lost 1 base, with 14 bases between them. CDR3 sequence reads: CASGDYGSQETQYF. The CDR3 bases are TGTGCCAGCGGAGATTATGGGAGCCAAGAGACCCAGTACTTC.

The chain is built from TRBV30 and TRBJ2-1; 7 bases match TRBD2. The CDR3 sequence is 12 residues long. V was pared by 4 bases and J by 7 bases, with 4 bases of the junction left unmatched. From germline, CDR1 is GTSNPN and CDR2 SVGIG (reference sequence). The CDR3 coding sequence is TGTGCCTGGATTGCGGGAGTAAATGAGCAGTTCTTC. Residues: CAWIAGVNEQFF.

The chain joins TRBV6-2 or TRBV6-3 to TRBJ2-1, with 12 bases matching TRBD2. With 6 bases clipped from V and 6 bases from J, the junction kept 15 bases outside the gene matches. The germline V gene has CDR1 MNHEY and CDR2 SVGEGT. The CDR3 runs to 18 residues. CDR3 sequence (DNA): TGTGCCAGCAGCCGGGGACTAGCGGGTATCCTAATGATCAATGAGCAGTTCTTC. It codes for CASSRGLAGILMINEQFF.

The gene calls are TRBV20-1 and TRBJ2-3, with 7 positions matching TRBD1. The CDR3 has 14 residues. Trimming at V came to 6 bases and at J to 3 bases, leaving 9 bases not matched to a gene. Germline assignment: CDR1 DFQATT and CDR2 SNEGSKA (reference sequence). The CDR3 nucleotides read TGCAGTGCAAACACCCCAGGGGGTACAGATACGCAGTATTTT. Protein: CSANTPGGTDTQYF.

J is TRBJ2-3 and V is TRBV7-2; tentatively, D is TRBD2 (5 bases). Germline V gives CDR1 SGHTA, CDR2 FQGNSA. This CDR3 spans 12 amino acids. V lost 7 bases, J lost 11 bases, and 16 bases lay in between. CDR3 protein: CASTAEDSGQYF. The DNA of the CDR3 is TGTGCCAGCACCGCCGAGGACTCGGGGCAGTATTTT.

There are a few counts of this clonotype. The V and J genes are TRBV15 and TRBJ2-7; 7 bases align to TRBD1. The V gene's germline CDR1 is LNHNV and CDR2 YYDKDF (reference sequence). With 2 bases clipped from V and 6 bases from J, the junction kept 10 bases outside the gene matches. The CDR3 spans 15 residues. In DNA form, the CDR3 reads TGTGCCACCAGCAGAAAAGGGACAGCTCCGGGCGAGCAGTACTTC. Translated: CATSRKGTAPGEQYF.

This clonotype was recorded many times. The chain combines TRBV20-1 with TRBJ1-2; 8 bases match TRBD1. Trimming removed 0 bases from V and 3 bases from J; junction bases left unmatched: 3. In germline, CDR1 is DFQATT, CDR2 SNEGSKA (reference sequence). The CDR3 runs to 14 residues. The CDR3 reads CSARETGGDYGYTF. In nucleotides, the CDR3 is TGCAGTGCTAGAGAAACAGGGGGGGACTATGGCTACACCTTC.

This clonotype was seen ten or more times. The chain's CDR3 is CSARAEADTQYF. The CDR3 DNA sequence: TGCAGTGCTAGAGCTGAGGCAGATACGCAGTATTTT. V usage is TRBV20-1 and J usage is TRBJ2-3, with D unclear. Germline CDR1 and CDR2: DFQATT and SNEGSKA (reference sequence). The CDR3 extends over 12 amino acids. Trimming shortened V by 1 base and J by 4 bases, and 6 bases separated the two germline ends.

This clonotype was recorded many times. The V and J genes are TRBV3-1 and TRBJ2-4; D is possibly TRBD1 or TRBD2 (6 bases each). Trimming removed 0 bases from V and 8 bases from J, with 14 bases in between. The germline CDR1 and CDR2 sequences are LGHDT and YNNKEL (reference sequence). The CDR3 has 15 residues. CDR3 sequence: CASSQDLTGGDIQYF. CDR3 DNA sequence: TGTGCCAGCAGCCAAGATTTGACAGGAGGGGACATTCAGTACTTC.

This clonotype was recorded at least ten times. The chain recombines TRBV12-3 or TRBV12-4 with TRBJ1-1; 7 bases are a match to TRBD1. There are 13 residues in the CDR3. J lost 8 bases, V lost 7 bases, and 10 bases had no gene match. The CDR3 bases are TGTGCCAGCACCATAATACAGGGGACCGAAGCTTTCTTT. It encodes CASTIIQGTEAFF.

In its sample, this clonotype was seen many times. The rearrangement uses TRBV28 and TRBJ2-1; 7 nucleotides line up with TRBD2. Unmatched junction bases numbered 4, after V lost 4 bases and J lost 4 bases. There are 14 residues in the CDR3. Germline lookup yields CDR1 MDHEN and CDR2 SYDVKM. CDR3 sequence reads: CASSSSGLYNEQFF. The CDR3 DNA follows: TGTGCCAGCAGTTCCTCGGGACTATACAATGAGCAGTTCTTC. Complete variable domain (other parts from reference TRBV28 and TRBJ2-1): DVKVTQSSRYLVKRTGEKVFLECVQDMDHENMFWYRQDPGLGLRLIYFSYDVKMKEKGDIPEGYSVSREKKERFSLILESASTNQTSMYLCASSSSGLYNEQFFGPGTRLTVL.

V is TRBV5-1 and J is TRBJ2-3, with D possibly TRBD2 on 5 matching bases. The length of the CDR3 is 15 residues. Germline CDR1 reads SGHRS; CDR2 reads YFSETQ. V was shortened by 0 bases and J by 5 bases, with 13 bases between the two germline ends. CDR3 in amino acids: CASSLGSGLEDTQYF. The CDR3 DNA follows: TGCGCCAGCAGCTTGGGATCGGGGTTGGAAGATACGCAGTATTTT.

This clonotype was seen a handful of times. The DNA for the CDR3 is TGTGCCAGCAGCTTAGTGGCGGGTAACTCCTACGAGCAGTACTTC. Its translation: CASSLVAGNSYEQYF. The genes are TRBV7-2 and TRBJ2-7; D is perhaps TRBD2 (5 bases). This CDR3 has 15 residues. Germline values: CDR1 SGHTA, CDR2 FQGNSA. Trimming removed 1 base from V and 0 bases from J, with 10 bases in between.

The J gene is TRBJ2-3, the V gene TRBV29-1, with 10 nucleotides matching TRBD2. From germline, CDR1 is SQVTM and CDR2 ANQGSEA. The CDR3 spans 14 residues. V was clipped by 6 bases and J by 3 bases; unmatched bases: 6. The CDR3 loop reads CSVIAGGLTDTQYF. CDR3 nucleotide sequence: TGCAGCGTCATAGCGGGAGGATTGACAGATACGCAGTATTTT.

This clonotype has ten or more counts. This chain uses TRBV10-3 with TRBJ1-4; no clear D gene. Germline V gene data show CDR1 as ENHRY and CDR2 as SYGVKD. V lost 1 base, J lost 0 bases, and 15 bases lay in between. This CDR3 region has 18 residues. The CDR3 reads CAISEFTGSSTTNEKLFF. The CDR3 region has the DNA TGTGCCATCAGTGAGTTTACGGGCAGTTCAACAACTAATGAAAAACTGTTTTTT.

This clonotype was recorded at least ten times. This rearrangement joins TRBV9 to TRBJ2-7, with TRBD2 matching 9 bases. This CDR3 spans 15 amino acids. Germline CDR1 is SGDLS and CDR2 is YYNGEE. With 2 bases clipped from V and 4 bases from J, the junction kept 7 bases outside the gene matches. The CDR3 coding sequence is TGTGCCAGCAGCGTGAGTAGCGGGAGTGGATACGAGCAGTACTTC. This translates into CASSVSSGSGYEQYF. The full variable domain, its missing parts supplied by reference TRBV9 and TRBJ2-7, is DSGVTQTPKHLITATGQRVTLRCSPRSGDLSVYWYQQSLDQGLQFLIQYYNGEERAKGNILERFSAQQFPDLHSELNLSSLELGDSALYFCASSVSSGSGYEQYFGPGTRLTVT.

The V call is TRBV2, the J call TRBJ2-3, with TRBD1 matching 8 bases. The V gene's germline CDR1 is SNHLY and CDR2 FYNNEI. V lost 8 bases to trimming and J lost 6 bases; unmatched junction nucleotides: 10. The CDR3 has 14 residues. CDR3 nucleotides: TGTGCCAGCGCCGACAGGGGAGGCTCGGATACGCAGTATTTT. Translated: CASADRGGSDTQYF.

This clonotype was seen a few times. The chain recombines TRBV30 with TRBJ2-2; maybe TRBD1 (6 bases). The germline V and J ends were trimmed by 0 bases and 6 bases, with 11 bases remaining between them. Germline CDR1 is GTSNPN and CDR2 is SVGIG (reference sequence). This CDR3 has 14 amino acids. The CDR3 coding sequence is TGTGCCTGGAGTGTAGGAACAGGGTCCGGGGAGCTGTTTTTT. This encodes CAWSVGTGSGELFF.

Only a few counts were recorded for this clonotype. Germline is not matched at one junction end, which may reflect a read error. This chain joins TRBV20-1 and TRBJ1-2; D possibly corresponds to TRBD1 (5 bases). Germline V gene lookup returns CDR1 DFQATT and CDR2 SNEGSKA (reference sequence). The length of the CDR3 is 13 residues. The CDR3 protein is CSARGESGYGYTF. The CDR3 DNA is TGCAGTGCCAGAGGGGAAAGCGGGTATGGCTACACCTTC.

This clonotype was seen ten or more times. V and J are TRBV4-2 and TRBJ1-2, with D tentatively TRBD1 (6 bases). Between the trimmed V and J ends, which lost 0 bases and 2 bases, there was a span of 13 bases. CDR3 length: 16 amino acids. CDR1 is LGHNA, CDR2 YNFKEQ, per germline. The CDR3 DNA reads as TGTGCCAGCAGCCAAGAAGCTGGGGGCTCAAACTATGGCTACACCTTC. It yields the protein CASSQEAGGSNYGYTF.

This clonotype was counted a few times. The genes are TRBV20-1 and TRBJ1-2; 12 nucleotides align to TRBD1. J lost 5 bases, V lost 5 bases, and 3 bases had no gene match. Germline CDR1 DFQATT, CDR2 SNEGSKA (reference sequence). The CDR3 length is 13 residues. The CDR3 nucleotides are TGCAGTGCTGGGACAGGGGGCGAATATGGCTACACCTTC. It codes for CSAGTGGEYGYTF.

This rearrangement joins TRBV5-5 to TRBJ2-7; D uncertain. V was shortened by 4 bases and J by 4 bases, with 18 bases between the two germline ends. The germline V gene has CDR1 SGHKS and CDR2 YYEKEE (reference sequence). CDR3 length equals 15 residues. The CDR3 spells CASSDYSQISYEQYF. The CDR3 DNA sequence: TGTGCCAGCAGCGATTACAGCCAAATAAGTTACGAGCAGTACTTC.

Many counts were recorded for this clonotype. The CDR3 region is CASTSGRNGGEQYF. In DNA form, the CDR3 reads TGTGCCAGCACCTCGGGGCGGAACGGAGGCGAGCAGTACTTC. J is TRBJ2-7 and V is TRBV6-5; the D call may be TRBD1 or TRBD2 (5 bases each). From germline, CDR1 is MNHEY and CDR2 SVGAGI. Trimming removed 7 bases from V and 6 bases from J, with 19 bases in between. The CDR3 contains 14 residues.

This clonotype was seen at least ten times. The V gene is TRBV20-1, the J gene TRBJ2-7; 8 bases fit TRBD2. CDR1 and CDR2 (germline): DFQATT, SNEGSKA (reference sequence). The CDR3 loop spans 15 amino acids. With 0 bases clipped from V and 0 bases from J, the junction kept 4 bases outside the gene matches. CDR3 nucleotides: TGCAGTGCTAGAGATCAAGCGGGAGTCTCCTACGAGCAGTACTTC. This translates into CSARDQAGVSYEQYF.

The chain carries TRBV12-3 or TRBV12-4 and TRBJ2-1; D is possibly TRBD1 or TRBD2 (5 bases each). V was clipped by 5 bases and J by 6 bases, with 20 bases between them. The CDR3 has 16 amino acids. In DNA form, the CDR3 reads TGTGCCAGCAGTCCAGGGAGCTTTGGTGATCGCAATGAGCAGTTCTTC. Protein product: CASSPGSFGDRNEQFF.

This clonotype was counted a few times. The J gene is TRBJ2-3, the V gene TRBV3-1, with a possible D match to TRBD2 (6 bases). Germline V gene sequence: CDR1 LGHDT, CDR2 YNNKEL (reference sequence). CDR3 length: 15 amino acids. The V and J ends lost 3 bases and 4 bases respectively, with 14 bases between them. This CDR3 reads CASSHGGFSSDTQYF. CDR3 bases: TGTGCCAGCAGCCATGGAGGGTTTAGCTCAGATACGCAGTATTTT.